Below are 32 T cell receptor beta chains sequenced from a single sample in a study of graft-versus-host responses after intestinal transplantation. Assay: immunoSEQ multiplex PCR; the TCRdb copy retains only in-frame clones and omits some. The sample contains under 25,000 clones, 86% of which appear only once. This material consisted of PBMCs, taken less than 240 days after intestinal transplant. The receptors here all came from a human patient who received an intestinal transplant, so some T cells may come from the graft donor.

V gene TRBV19 combines with J gene TRBJ2-3, with TRBD2 matching 7 bases. Germline values: CDR1 LNHDA, CDR2 SQIVND (reference sequence). This CDR3 region has 17 residues. V was clipped by 3 bases and J by 2 bases; unmatched bases: 11. The CDR3 sequence: CASSIRAPAGITDTQYF. CDR3 bases: TGTGCCAGTAGTATCCGAGCCCCAGCGGGGATCACAGATACGCAGTATTTT.

The chain carries TRBV7-5 and TRBJ2-6; whether TRBD1, the table's D call, matches the DNA was not checked. TRBV7-5 is a pseudogene locus. This CDR3 comprises 18 residues. Here the CDR3 reads CARTSALSRQSRANVLTF. The CDR3 DNA reads as TGTGCCAGAACTTCCGCTTTAAGTAGACAAAGTCGGGCCAACGTCCTGACTTTC.

This sequence joins TRBV19 and TRBJ2-5; no firm D call. The CDR3 is 11 residues long. Germline loops: CDR1 LNHDA, CDR2 SQIVND (reference sequence). Trimming stripped 10 bases from V and 5 bases from J, with 11 bases between. CDR3 DNA sequence: TGTGCCACCGCCCAACCGGAGACCCAGTACTTC. The encoded protein is CATAQPETQYF.

The chain has TRBV7-2 and TRBJ2-7, with a possible D match to TRBD2 (6 bases). Germline V lookup: CDR1 SGHTA, CDR2 FQGNSA. Trimming took off 6 bases at V and 11 bases at J, with 20 bases between the two ends. CDR3 length: 13 residues. The chain's CDR3 is CASSWDGEDVEYF. For the CDR3, the DNA is TGTGCCAGCAGTTGGGACGGGGAGGACGTAGAGTACTTC.

This clone occurred a few times. This rearrangement joins TRBV9 to TRBJ2-7, with D possibly matching TRBD1 (5 bases). The CDR3 runs to 14 residues. Trimming took 0 bases from V and 0 from J, leaving 7 bases between them. Germline V gene lookup returns CDR1 SGDLS and CDR2 YYNGEE. CDR3 bases: TGTGCCAGCAGCGTAGACGACAGCTCCTACGAGCAGTACTTC. Its translation is CASSVDDSSYEQYF.

There are a few counts of this clone. The chain combines TRBV6-1 with TRBJ2-7; 10 nucleotides match TRBD2. CDR3 length: 16 amino acids. The ends lost 1 base at V and 3 bases at J; junction bases unmatched: 6. Germline CDR1 reads MNHNS; CDR2 reads SASEGT. The CDR3 reads CASSEGFSGGSYEQYF. CDR3 bases: TGTGCCAGCAGTGAAGGTTTTAGCGGGGGGAGCTACGAGCAGTACTTC.

As regards this clone: A much more abundant neighbour one base away suggests this may be a read error. J is TRBJ1-1 and V is TRBV13, with 8 bases fitting TRBD1. Germline loops: CDR1 PRHDT, CDR2 FYEKMQ (reference sequence). The CDR3 length is 15 residues. The CDR3 here is CARSIRGRGNTEAFF. The DNA for the CDR3 is TGTGCCCGCAGCATCAGGGGGCGGGGGAACACTGAAGCTTTCTTT. The full variable domain, its missing parts supplied by reference TRBV13 and TRBJ1-1, is AAGVIQSPRHLIKEKRETATLKCYPIPRHDTVYWYQQGPGQDPQFLISFYEKMQSDKGSIPDRFSAQQFSDYHSELNMSSLELGDSALYFCARSIRGRGNTEAFFGQGTRLTVV.

The genes are TRBV27 and TRBJ2-5; weak D call: TRBD2 (5 bases). Deletions cut 5 bases from V and 1 base from J, with 14 bases between. Germline CDR1 and CDR2: MNHEY and SMNVEV (reference sequence). This CDR3 spans 15 amino acids. DNA of the CDR3: TGTGCCAGCAGTCTGACCGGGGAGCCCCAAGAGACCCAGTACTTC. It codes for CASSLTGEPQETQYF.

The chain recombines TRBV18 with TRBJ2-3; unclear D gene. Germline loops: CDR1 KGHSH, CDR2 LQKENI. The CDR3 totals 13 residues. The V and J ends lost 3 bases and 1 base respectively, with 5 bases between them. The CDR3 region is CASSPVGTDTQYF. The CDR3 region has the DNA TGTGCCAGCTCACCCGTCGGCACAGATACGCAGTATTTT.

This chain connects TRBV28 to TRBJ2-7; either TRBD1 or TRBD2 may fit D (6 bases each). Germline V gives CDR1 MDHEN, CDR2 SYDVKM. The CDR3 extends over 14 amino acids. Trimming cost V 9 bases and J 6 bases, with 21 bases left between them. The CDR3: CASTVGGSWIEQYF. In nucleotides, the CDR3 is TGTGCCAGTACCGTCGGGGGCAGTTGGATCGAGCAGTACTTC.

This clone was observed a single time. The chain joins TRBV9 to TRBJ2-7; no firm D call. The V and J ends lost 0 bases and 6 bases respectively, with 10 bases between them. Germline V gives CDR1 SGDLS, CDR2 YYNGEE. The CDR3 totals 13 residues. Written as DNA, the CDR3 is TGTGCCAGCAGCGTAGCCCAGCATAGCGAGCAGTACTTC. Protein: CASSVAQHSEQYF.

CDR3 amino acids: CASSVTDTQYF. The CDR3, as DNA: TGTGCCAGCAGCGTTACAGATACGCAGTATTTT. This chain links TRBV11-3 with TRBJ2-3; unclear D gene. Germline CDR1 is SGHNT and CDR2 is YENEEA. Deletions cut 5 bases from V and 3 bases from J, with 3 bases between. The CDR3 loop spans 11 amino acids.

The genes are TRBV5-6 and TRBJ1-2; no reliable D call. The CDR3 contains 11 residues. V was clipped by 0 bases and J by 9 bases, with 6 bases between them. Germline loops: CDR1 SGHDT, CDR2 YYEEEE. The CDR3 sequence is CASSLDMSYTF. The CDR3 nucleotides read TGTGCCAGCAGCTTGGATATGAGCTACACCTTC.

The chain combines TRBV19 with TRBJ2-1, with D hard to call. Germline CDR1 LNHDA, CDR2 SQIVND (reference sequence). V gave up 6 bases and J gave up 10 bases, with 19 bases separating them. This CDR3 is 14 amino acids long. The CDR3 nucleotides read TGTGCCAGTAGCATGGGGTTGGGTTTTCGCGAGCAGTTCTTC. Amino acid sequence: CASSMGLGFREQFF.

The genes are TRBV7-2 and TRBJ2-3, with D perhaps TRBD1 or TRBD2 (5 bases each). Trimming stripped 1 base from V and 2 bases from J, with 16 bases between. This CDR3 has 17 residues. CDR1 and CDR2 from the germline V gene are SGHTA and FQGNSA. The CDR3 loop reads CASSLETGGTTTDTQYF. CDR3 bases: TGTGCCAGCAGCTTAGAAACAGGAGGTACTACCACAGATACGCAGTATTTT.

V usage is TRBV7-6 and J usage is TRBJ1-3; D gene ambiguous. V was cut by 3 bases and J by 1 base, with 10 bases left in between. The CDR3 runs 15 residues. CDR1 SGHVS and CDR2 FNYEAQ come from the germline V gene. The CDR3 loop is CASSFKDTSGNTIYF. CDR3 DNA sequence: TGTGCCAGCAGCTTTAAAGACACATCTGGAAACACCATATATTTT.

This chain uses TRBV7-9 with TRBJ2-3; D may be TRBD1 (6 bases). The V and J ends lost 5 bases and 1 base respectively, with 16 bases between them. Germline V gene lookup returns CDR1 SEHNR and CDR2 FQNEAQ (reference sequence). The CDR3 has 16 amino acids. The DNA for the CDR3 is TGTGCCAGCAGCCGAATTGAGGCAGGGGGCACAGATACGCAGTATTTT. Translation: CASSRIEAGGTDTQYF. Together with reference TRBV7-9 and TRBJ2-3, the CDR3 gives the full variable domain: DTGVSQNPRHKITKRGQNVTFRCDPISEHNRLYWYRQTLGQGPEFLTYFQNEAQLEKSRLLSDRFSAERPKGSFSTLEIQRTEQGDSAMYLCASSRIEAGGTDTQYFGPGTRLTVL.

The chain employs TRBV9 and TRBJ2-3, with D perhaps given as TRBD1 or TRBD2 (5 bases each). Germline lookup yields CDR1 SGDLS and CDR2 YYNGEE. V lost 7 bases and J lost 0, with 12 bases in between. CDR3 size: 14 residues. The CDR3 DNA reads TGTGCCAGCGCAACGAGGGGTAGCACAGATACGCAGTATTTT. Translated: CASATRGSTDTQYF.

The chain carries TRBV4-1 and TRBJ2-1; D is undetermined. The CDR3 totals 14 residues. Germline V gene sequence: CDR1 MGHRA, CDR2 YSYEKL. Deletions cut 0 bases from V and 5 bases from J, with 8 bases between. The CDR3 DNA reads TGCGCCAGCAGCCAAGAGGCAAAGAACAATGAGCAGTTCTTC. Translated, it gives CASSQEAKNNEQFF.

J is TRBJ2-6 and V is TRBV15; maybe TRBD2 (6 bases). Trimming removed 5 bases at V and 0 bases at J, with 11 bases between. Germline loops: CDR1 LNHNV, CDR2 YYDKDF (reference sequence). This CDR3 contains 16 residues. The DNA of the CDR3 is TGTGCCACCAGCGGAGGGGCAGCCTCTGGGGCCAACGTCCTGACTTTC. Its translation is CATSGGAASGANVLTF.

CDR3 residues: CASSPLGWGRGYGYTF. The CDR3 bases are TGCGCCAGCAGCCCCCTAGGTTGGGGCAGGGGGTATGGCTACACCTTC. This chain links TRBV4-1 with TRBJ1-2, with 7 positions matching TRBD1. Germline V gene sequence: CDR1 MGHRA, CDR2 YSYEKL. The junction had 13 bases not matched to a gene; V was cut back by 4 bases and J by 5 bases. There are 16 residues in the CDR3.

The V gene is TRBV7-9, the J gene TRBJ2-7; possibly TRBD2 for D (5 bases). CDR3 size: 13 residues. Between the trimmed V and J ends, which lost 3 bases and 2 bases, there was a span of 8 bases. Germline values: CDR1 SEHNR, CDR2 FQNEAQ (reference sequence). CDR3 sequence (DNA): TGTGCCAGCAGCTTCGGGGAGACCTACGAGCAGTACTTC. Encoded protein: CASSFGETYEQYF.

The V call is TRBV4-2, the J call TRBJ2-3; 9 bases align to TRBD2. J was trimmed by 4 bases and V by 4 bases; bases with no gene match: 6. CDR1 and CDR2 from the germline V gene are LGHNA and YNFKEQ. The CDR3 covers 15 residues. CDR3 amino acids: CASSPRGGRADTQYF. DNA for the CDR3: TGTGCCAGCAGCCCGCGGGGGGGCCGGGCAGATACGCAGTATTTT.

The chain couples TRBV30 to TRBJ1-3; TRBD1 might be the D (6 bases). Trimming stripped 3 bases from V and 8 bases from J, with 11 bases between. Germline loops: CDR1 GTSNPN, CDR2 SVGIG (reference sequence). The CDR3 totals 12 residues. Written as DNA, the CDR3 is TGTGCCTGGAGCGAAGCAGGGGACACCATATATTTT. This gives the protein CAWSEAGDTIYF.

Only a few counts were recorded for this clone. V is TRBV7-5 and J is TRBJ2-7; the table's TRBD1 call for D was not verified on the DNA. TRBV7-5 constitutes a pseudogene. CDR3 length: 11 residues. The CDR3 DNA follows: TGTGTCAGAACCTATGGACATCTCGCGTACTTC. This sequence encodes CVRTYGHLAYF.

V is TRBV5-1 and J is TRBJ1-1, with a possible D match to TRBD1 (6 bases). There are 13 residues in the CDR3. Germline V gene data show CDR1 as SGHRS and CDR2 as YFSETQ. V lost 0 bases and J lost 6, with 9 bases in between. DNA for the CDR3: TGCGCCAGCAGCTTGGCAGGGGCCGCTGAAGCTTTCTTT. Protein: CASSLAGAAEAFF. Together with reference TRBV5-1 and TRBJ1-1, the CDR3 gives the full variable domain: KAGVTQTPRYLIKTRGQQVTLSCSPISGHRSVSWYQQTPGQGLQFLFEYFSETQRNKGNFPGRFSGRQFSNSRSEMNVSTLELGDSALYLCASSLAGAAEAFFGQGTRLTVV.

The V and J genes are TRBV6-5 and TRBJ1-5; 7 bases agree with TRBD1. Per germline, CDR1 MNHEY and CDR2 SVGAGI. V lost 4 bases to trimming and J lost 7 bases; unmatched junction nucleotides: 4. This CDR3 comprises 13 residues. Here the CDR3 reads CASSSGTVQPQHF. The CDR3 DNA reads as TGTGCCAGCAGTTCCGGGACAGTCCAGCCCCAGCATTTT.

The chain has TRBV4-1 and TRBJ1-4; D possibly corresponds to TRBD1 (6 bases). This CDR3 spans 16 amino acids. Trimming removed 0 bases at V and 11 bases at J, with 19 bases between. The germline CDR1 and CDR2 sequences are MGHRA and YSYEKL. The CDR3 region is CASSQDRGDARGKLFF. CDR3 in DNA: TGCGCCAGCAGCCAAGATAGGGGGGATGCGAGGGGGAAACTGTTTTTT.

This chain connects TRBV5-1 to TRBJ1-1; D is unresolved. CDR1 is SGHRS and CDR2 is YFSETQ in the germline V gene. V lost 4 bases and J 1 base, leaving 11 bases between the germline ends. The CDR3 spans 14 residues. CDR3 residues: CASSPSDGNTEAFF. The CDR3 DNA sequence: TGCGCCAGCAGCCCCTCGGACGGGAACACTGAAGCTTTCTTT. Drawing the rest from reference TRBV5-1 and TRBJ1-1, the complete variable domain is KAGVTQTPRYLIKTRGQQVTLSCSPISGHRSVSWYQQTPGQGLQFLFEYFSETQRNKGNFPGRFSGRQFSNSRSEMNVSTLELGDSALYLCASSPSDGNTEAFFGQGTRLTVV.

The chain joins TRBV9 to TRBJ1-2; the match to TRBD1 covers 7 bases. CDR1 SGDLS and CDR2 YYNGEE come from the germline V gene. Germline trimming cut 2 bases from V and 2 bases from J; bases unmatched to any gene: 3. This CDR3 spans 14 amino acids. CDR3 sequence reads: CASSVGGQNYGYTF. The DNA of the CDR3 is TGTGCCAGCAGCGTGGGGGGACAGAACTATGGCTACACCTTC.

J is TRBJ2-5 and V is TRBV5-1, with 9 positions matching TRBD1. CDR3 length: 14 residues. Germline CDR1 reads SGHRS; CDR2 reads YFSETQ. Germline trimming cut 4 bases from V and 2 bases from J; bases unmatched to any gene: 3. The CDR3 loop reads CASSAGQGQETQYF. The CDR3 region has the DNA TGCGCCAGCAGCGCGGGACAGGGACAAGAGACCCAGTACTTC.

The rearrangement uses TRBV5-1 and TRBJ2-1; the match to TRBD1 covers 8 bases. CDR1 and CDR2 from the germline V gene are SGHRS and YFSETQ. V was pared by 0 bases and J by 7 bases, with 6 bases of the junction left unmatched. This CDR3 is 15 amino acids long. CDR3 in DNA: TGCGCCAGCAGCTTGGAGAGACAGGGGAGGAATGAGCAGTTCTTC. As protein: CASSLERQGRNEQFF.